A selection of T cell receptor beta chains follows, all from one sample in a study of blood T cell repertoires in COVID-19. The assay was immunoSEQ multiplex PCR, and TCRdb's table has in-frame clones only and misses some. The sample has 150,000 to 200,000 clones; roughly 80% are singletons. The specimen was peripheral blood. The origin of the receptors is a man aged 55 to 70 with acute or convalescent COVID-19. Each CDR3 is given with its conserved first and last residue. The D gene is left open where the match is weak. The size of a clone is reported for some rows only, either as once, few or many, or as a class for expanded clones.

j_gene,d_gene,abundance,v_gene,CDR3aa,CDR3nt
TRBJ2-2,TRBD2,NA,TRBV30,CAWRPGLAAPTGELFF,TGTGCCTGGAGGCCGGGACTAGCGGCCCCCACCGGGGAGCTGTTTTTT
TRBJ1-2,TRBD1,NA,TRBV30,CAWSVPGQGSGYTF,TGTGCCTGGAGTGTACCTGGACAGGGAAGTGGCTACACCTTC
TRBJ1-5,NA,few,TRBV5-1,CASSLGLSGDQPQHF,TGCGCCAGCAGCTTGGGTTTGTCAGGGGATCAGCCCCAGCATTTT
TRBJ2-7,NA,NA,TRBV6-5,CASSHRNGYEQYF,TGTGCCAGCAGCCACAGGAACGGCTACGAGCAGTACTTC
TRBJ1-1,NA,few,TRBV19,CATAGNTEAFF,TGTGCCACCGCAGGAAACACTGAAGCTTTCTTT
TRBJ2-1,TRBD2,NA,TRBV5-8,CASSLGGLAGVLELF,TGTGCCAGCAGCTTGGGGGGACTAGCGGGGGTCCTAGAGCTCTTC
TRBJ1-1,TRBD1,NA,TRBV27,CASSTGGWFTEAFF,TGTGCCAGCAGTACAGGGGGCTGGTTCACTGAAGCTTTCTTT
TRBJ2-1,TRBD2,NA,TRBV3-1/TRBV3-2,CASSGLAGGPNEQFF,TGTGCCAGCAGCGGACTAGCGGGGGGGCCGAATGAGCAGTTCTTC
TRBJ2-3,NA,NA,TRBV18,CASSPDLAFSTDTQYF,TGTGCCAGCTCACCCGATCTAGCATTTTCCACAGATACGCAGTATTTT
TRBJ2-1,NA,NA,TRBV7-8,CASSLNLGNEQFF,TGTGCCAGCAGCCTAAATCTAGGCAATGAGCAGTTCTTC
TRBJ1-3,NA,NA,TRBV4-1,CASSPSGTHVNTIYF,TGCGCCAGCAGCCCCTCAGGGACACATGTAAACACCATATATTTT
TRBJ2-1,TRBD2,NA,TRBV5-1,CASSRGTSGGLNEQFF,TGCGCCAGCAGCCGCGGGACTAGCGGGGGTCTCAATGAGCAGTTCTTC
TRBJ1-2,TRBD1,NA,TRBV4-3,CASSLLAGGSYGYTF,TGCGCCAGCAGCCTCCTGGCAGGGGGCAGCTATGGCTACACCTTC
TRBJ2-7,NA,NA,TRBV3-1/TRBV3-2,CASSQASGGYEQYF,TGTGCCAGCAGCCAAGCCAGTGGAGGGTACGAGCAGTACTTC
TRBJ2-1,NA,once,TRBV6-6,CASSYDLNNEQFF,TGTGCCAGCAGTTACGACTTGAACAATGAGCAGTTCTTC
TRBJ2-7,TRBD1,NA,TRBV7-8,CASSWLPGQGMHEQYF,TGTGCCAGCAGCTGGCTGCCGGGACAGGGGATGCACGAGCAGTACTTC
TRBJ1-2,NA,few,TRBV6-5,CASSHPEAGDGYTF,TGTGCCAGCAGCCACCCGGAGGCTGGCGATGGCTACACCTTC
TRBJ1-6,NA,NA,TRBV25-1,CASKDGGNSPLHF,TGTGCCAGTAAGGACGGGGGGAATTCACCCCTCCACTTT
TRBJ1-6,NA,NA,TRBV6-5,CASSYSRISYNSPLHF,TGTGCCAGCAGTTACTCGCGCATCTCCTATAATTCACCCCTCCACTTT
TRBJ2-7,TRBD2,few,TRBV30,CAWSGTSGTYEQYF,TGTGCCTGGAGCGGGACTAGCGGGACCTACGAGCAGTACTTC
TRBJ1-5,TRBD1,NA,TRBV2,CASRRDRGQYSNQPQHF,TGTGCCAGCAGGAGGGACAGGGGGCAGTATAGCAATCAGCCCCAGCATTTT
TRBJ1-3,NA,NA,TRBV6-5,CASSLASGFSGNTIYF,TGTGCCAGCAGTTTGGCGAGCGGGTTCTCTGGAAACACCATATATTTT
TRBJ1-2,TRBD1,NA,TRBV5-6,CASSLGLGGGGNYGYTF,TGTGCCAGCAGCTTGGGATTAGGGGGCGGTGGGAACTATGGCTACACCTTC
TRBJ2-1,TRBD1,NA,TRBV29-1,CSGGQGGNEQFF,TGCAGCGGTGGACAGGGTGGGAATGAGCAGTTCTTC
TRBJ2-7,NA,once,TRBV27,CASSSPSSVSYEQYF,TGTGCCAGCAGTTCCCCTTCTAGCGTCTCCTACGAGCAGTACTTC
TRBJ2-2,TRBD2,NA,TRBV5-4,CASSLVSGSRGGELFF,TGTGCCAGCAGCTTGGTTAGCGGGAGTAGGGGCGGGGAGCTGTTTTTT
TRBJ1-4,NA,NA,TRBV6-1,CASSVRQVATNEKLFF,TGTGCCAGCAGTGTCCGACAGGTCGCAACTAATGAAAAACTGTTTTTT
TRBJ2-1,TRBD2,NA,TRBV24-1,CATGGGLAGIERYNEQFF,TGTGCCACCGGGGGAGGACTAGCGGGAATTGAGAGGTACAATGAGCAGTTCTTC
TRBJ1-1,TRBD1,NA,TRBV6-6,CASALTGLYTEAFF,TGTGCCAGCGCCTTGACAGGGTTGTACACTGAAGCTTTCTTT
TRBJ2-2,TRBD1,NA,TRBV12-5,CASGSLRGQAVTGELFF,TGTGCTAGTGGTTCCCTGAGGGGACAGGCGGTCACCGGGGAGCTGTTTTTT
TRBJ2-7,NA,NA,TRBV29-1,CSAARGTGKQYF,TGCAGCGCCGCTCGGGGAACGGGGAAGCAGTACTTC
TRBJ1-1,TRBD1,NA,TRBV2,CASTQDRQQNTEAFF,TGTGCCAGCACCCAGGACAGGCAACAGAACACTGAAGCTTTCTTT
TRBJ1-6,NA,NA,TRBV19,CASSIGGRVPGSPLHF,TGTGCCAGTAGTATAGGGGGTCGGGTCCCGGGATCACCCCTCCACTTT
TRBJ1-1,TRBD1,NA,TRBV18,CASSPYSGTGMNTEAFF,TGTGCCAGCTCACCCTATTCCGGGACAGGTATGAACACTGAAGCTTTCTTT
TRBJ2-3,NA,NA,TRBV2,CASTYSTDTQYF,TGTGCCAGCACTTATAGCACAGATACGCAGTATTTT
TRBJ1-1,NA,NA,TRBV4-3,CASSQGGGTNTEAFF,TGCGCCAGCAGCCAAGGGGGCGGAACGAACACTGAAGCTTTCTTT
TRBJ2-1,TRBD2,NA,TRBV5-1,CASSLQSGGSNEQFF,TGCGCCAGCAGCTTGCAGAGCGGGGGGTCCAATGAGCAGTTCTTC
TRBJ1-4,TRBD1,NA,TRBV6-5,CASSYAQGAGEKLFF,TGTGCCAGCAGTTACGCCCAGGGGGCGGGTGAAAAACTGTTTTTT
TRBJ2-2,TRBD2,NA,TRBV29-1,CSAALAAPDTGELFF,TGCAGCGCTGCCCTAGCGGCTCCGGATACCGGGGAGCTGTTTTTT
TRBJ2-2,NA,once,TRBV6-5,CASKQAGELFF,TGTGCCAGCAAACAGGCCGGGGAGCTGTTTTTT
TRBJ1-2,NA,NA,TRBV5-6,CASSRRVTNYGYTF,TGTGCCAGCAGTCGCCGGGTCACAAACTATGGCTACACCTTC
TRBJ2-5,NA,NA,TRBV2,CASSELTSQETQYF,TGTGCCAGCAGTGAACTCACTAGTCAAGAGACCCAGTACTTC